This T cell receptor (beta chain) was captured in a study of T-cell memory formation after mild COVID-19 (dated by TCRdb to 2020 to 2023). Concerning the study at large: Most TCR sequence clusters were specific to one of the two donors. Longitudinal TCRalpha and TCRbeta repertoire sequencing tracked T-cell clones expanding and contracting after mild COVID-19 in a couple of donors. The cohort comprised two young, previously healthy adult volunteers, one female and one male. Points the paper makes about the study in general: The study included only two mild cases, and larger cohorts that include severe cases with pre-infection samples were judged to be necessary. Some responding clones were detected in pre-infection memory, suggesting pre-existing cross-reactive memory T cells joined the SARS-CoV-2 response. Clones contracting from day 15 to 85 had balanced CD4/CD8 phenotypes, while a second wave expanding from day 15 to 37 was biased towards CD4+. SARS-CoV-2 specificity was not confirmed for the second-wave clones peaking on day 37. Contracting CD4+ clones turned up mainly in the CM and EM memory subsets, whereas EMRA was where CD8+ clones were enriched.

Ficoll-Paque density gradient centrifugation was the method used to isolate PBMCs. The cysteine opens and the phenylalanine closes a CDR3 of 13 amino acids. The kept DNA is CDR3 alone, 39 bases in frame from the first base. The germline V gene (reference sequence) provides CDR1 DFQATT and CDR2 SNEGSKA. With respect to this clonotype: Its antigen specificity is not known. Base-call qualities are not available, and no considerably larger clone is one nucleotide away.

Sequencing took place on an Illumina NovaSeq 6000. TCRalpha and TCRbeta cDNA libraries were built by 5'RACE with constant-segment primers, adding sample barcodes and unique molecular identifiers. Trizol reagent was used to extract RNA from every sample. Library amplification was performed in two PCR steps, and a second sample barcode and Illumina TruSeq adapters were introduced in the second step. Sequencing of libraries was performed on an Illumina NovaSeq with 2 x 150 bp paired-end reads. In the authors' own workflow: Demultiplexing of reads and collapsing into UMI-guided consensus sequences were performed with migec v1.2.7. With mixcr v2.1.11, UMI consensuses were aligned to TRA and TRB V and J templates and assembled into clonotypes. Expanded or contracted clonotypes were those called significant by both edgeR and NoisET, with noise models trained on biological replicates. For edgeR calls, the cutoffs were a false discovery rate-adjusted p below 0.01 and a log2 fold-change threshold of 1. PCA with hierarchical clustering of max-normalized trajectories of the 1000 most abundant clonotypes was used as exploratory dynamics analysis. Each responding clone was given a CD4 or CD8 phenotype based on the CD4+ and CD8+ repertoires, which had been sequenced separately. The raw public reads went through TCRdb reprocessing: fastp at Q25, MiXCR clone calling, in-frame beta chains kept. Under each unique CDR3 protein, matching rows form one entry showing the most common genes and DNA. TCRdb's processing, not the authors', yielded these V and J calls. The sample table contains just over 400,000 distinct CDR3 sequences; only one count was recorded for roughly a quarter of them. The ten largest clones take up around 14% of the sample.

This TCR was sampled from an adult woman who had mild COVID-19 (a few samples of this study predate the infection). The sample titles of this study are shuffled in the database, so cell type and time point are left out; the donor was told from shared clones. The specimen was PBMCs or a T cell subset sorted from them (not recorded which). The chain joins TRBV20-1 to TRBJ2-3, with a weak D call of TRBD2 (7 bases match). The bases are TGCAGCTCCCCCGAGGGGGGGCCAGATACGCAGTATTTT. Translated, it reads CSSPEGGPDTQYF.